This T cell receptor (beta chain) was retrieved from a study of blood T cell repertoires in COVID-19. Study-wide background: PBMCs, B-cell-depleted T cells, or T cells were the source of the cDNA or gDNA that made up the material.

This clone was found a few times. Trimming left V 5 bases short and J 1 base short, with 15 bases between. Germline CDR1 is SGHVS and CDR2 is FQNEAQ. The CDR3 spans 15 residues. TCRdb keeps only in-frame clones here, not all; method: immunoSEQ multiplex PCR. The sample comprises about 250,000 clones, about 82% of which are singletons, and 9.1% rests with the top ten. The chain joins TRBV7-8 to TRBJ2-7; tentative D call: TRBD1 (6 bases). This TCR was recovered from a woman between 45 and 65 years old with acute COVID-19. Sequenced: PBMCs or T cells enriched from blood (not recorded which). The CDR3 loop is CASSHLEGVSYEQYF. DNA of the CDR3: TGTGCCAGCAGCCACCTAGAGGGGGTGTCCTACGAGCAGTACTTC.